Many counts were recorded for the clone carrying this TCR beta chain. Time point indicated: patch test 2, 6 weeks after DPC sensitization. Treatment meaning: therapeutic diphenylcyclopropenone sensitization with weekly scalp DPC. Each donor was an alopecia patient between 18 and 70 years of age who qualified for DPC. The data were taken from a study of human T cells and chemical hapten exposure. Study at large: Diphenylcyclopropenone doses were given weekly to the scalps of patients across the approximately 25-week study. Patch tests applied 0.01% DPC to the upper back and were scored after 6 days.

TCRdb reprocessed the RACE reads with MiXCR, giving one entry per CDR3 protein. The sample lists about 400,000 distinct CDR3 sequences; around 6% were seen once. Trimming took 5 bases from V and 2 from J, leaving 18 bases between them. The CDR3 is made up of 16 amino acids. The germline V gene has CDR1 SGHVS and CDR2 FQNEAQ. This chain uses TRBV7-8 with TRBJ1-1; D is uncertain. The sequence came from a woman younger than 30 with alopecia areata. Some clones in this sample may be carry-over from other donors' samples. Sequences were derived from whole blood, sampled in connection with sensitization to the hapten diphenylcyclopropenone (DPC). The CDR3 DNA reads TGTGCCAGCAGCACCATCGTCCGGGGAAGAAACACTGAAGCTTTCTTT. This codes for CASSTIVRGRNTEAFF.